This T cell receptor beta chain derives from a study of blood T cells in healthy people across ages. Donors each provided about 9.5 milliliters of peripheral blood. Per germline, CDR1 MDHEN and CDR2 SYDVKM. This CDR3 is 17 amino acids long. V lost 3 bases to trimming and J lost 8 bases, with 22 bases between them. In its sample, this clonotype was seen many times. Sample-barcoded 5' priming and a J-beta primer mix drove a second PCR of about 7 to 12 cycles. Using its own MiXCR run on the 5' RACE reads, TCRdb lists one record per CDR3 protein. The repertoire has 780,000 or so distinct CDR3 sequences, 25% of them found once; the top ten carry approximately 3.7%. These same records also appear under a second study, on T cells of mothers and their children. This second report adds: Mothers gave over 8 million TCR beta CDR3 reads each, and children around 3 million each.

The J gene is TRBJ1-4, the V gene TRBV28, with D perhaps matching TRBD1 (5 bases). The clonotype comes from a boy between 10 and 17 years old in good health. The sequencing sample was made of blood. The CDR3 protein is CASSFPQVGGAEEKLFF. The CDR3 region has the DNA TGTGCCAGCAGTTTCCCCCAGGTTGGGGGTGCTGAAGAAAAACTGTTTTTT.